The 10 T cell receptor beta chains presented below share a single source sample, sequenced in a study of T cell responses to AZD1222 COVID-19 vaccine. The method was immunoSEQ multiplex PCR; TCRdb's version includes in-frame clones alone and lacks a portion of them. The sample carries about 130,000 clones, 88% recorded once. Sequencing was performed on peripheral blood, taken on day 0 of MenACWY control vaccination. These receptors were taken from an adult in good health.

The chain recombines TRBV28 with TRBJ1-1, with 9 bases matching TRBD1. Per germline, CDR1 MDHEN and CDR2 SYDVKM. The CDR3 consists of 14 residues. V dropped 2 bases and J dropped 4; count of bases not matched to a gene: 2. CDR3 bases: TGTGCCAGCAGTTTAGGGACAGGGCGCACTGAAGCTTTCTTT. The encoded protein is CASSLGTGRTEAFF.

This chain links TRBV9 with TRBJ2-5; 7 bases agree with TRBD2. From germline, CDR1 is SGDLS and CDR2 YYNGEE. The trim removed 4 bases at V and 4 bases at J, leaving 7 bases unmatched. The CDR3 has 14 residues. The CDR3 reads CASSSLAESETQYF. The CDR3 nucleotides are TGTGCCAGCAGCTCCCTAGCGGAGTCAGAGACCCAGTACTTC.

The V call is TRBV2, the J call TRBJ1-4, with 11 bases lining up with TRBD1. Germline CDR1 is SNHLY and CDR2 is FYNNEI. V gave up 7 bases and J gave up 2 bases; unmatched junction bases: 12. The CDR3 covers 18 residues. The CDR3 region has the DNA TGTGCCAGCACCCGGAGGGGGGGGACAGGGGGGACTAATGAAAAACTGTTTTTT. As protein: CASTRRGGTGGTNEKLFF.

This chain uses TRBV4-1 with TRBJ1-3; no firm D call. With 0 bases removed from V and 4 bases from J, the gap between germline ends came to 4 bases. CDR1 is MGHRA, CDR2 YSYEKL, per germline. This CDR3 spans 13 amino acids. CDR3 in DNA: TGCGCCAGCAGCCAAGATCGGGGAAACACCATATATTTT. Translated: CASSQDRGNTIYF.

This chain connects TRBV7-8 to TRBJ1-4; 10 nucleotides line up with TRBD1. The ends lost 5 bases at V and 10 bases at J; junction bases unmatched: 10. The CDR3 covers 15 residues. The V gene's germline CDR1 is SGHVS and CDR2 FQNEAQ. In DNA, the CDR3 is TGTGCCAGCAGCCCCGATAGCGGGACAGGGGTAAAACTGTTTTTT. It specifies CASSPDSGTGVKLFF.

The rearrangement uses TRBV5-8 and TRBJ2-1; no clear D. This CDR3 has 14 amino acids. Looked up from germline, CDR1 is SGHTS and CDR2 is YDEGEE. Trimming cost V 4 bases and J 7 bases, with 15 bases left between them. Written as DNA, the CDR3 is TGTGCCAGCAGCCGGCGAACTGAGAAGAATGAGCAGTTCTTC. Residues: CASSRRTEKNEQFF.

The chain is built from TRBV9 and TRBJ1-3; 7 bases line up with TRBD1. The trim removed 2 bases at V and 0 bases at J, leaving 5 bases unmatched. Germline CDR1 reads SGDLS; CDR2 reads YYNGEE. This CDR3 contains 16 residues. As DNA, the CDR3 is TGTGCCAGCAGCGTCACACAGGGGCCCTCTGGAAACACCATATATTTT. Protein sequence: CASSVTQGPSGNTIYF.

The V and J genes are TRBV2 and TRBJ2-1; D not resolved. The V gene's germline CDR1 is SNHLY and CDR2 FYNNEI. The CDR3 length is 16 residues. With 5 bases removed from V and 7 bases from J, the gap between germline ends came to 21 bases. CDR3: CASSREATASGNEQFF. The DNA of the CDR3 is TGTGCCAGCAGTAGGGAAGCGACCGCCTCCGGGAATGAGCAGTTCTTC.

The rearrangement joins TRBV28 to TRBJ1-2; tentative D call: TRBD1 (6 bases). V was cut by 6 bases and J by 3 bases, with 11 bases left in between. Germline V gives CDR1 MDHEN, CDR2 SYDVKM. The CDR3 contains 13 residues. CDR3 in amino acids: CASRVQGHYGYTF. The CDR3 region has the DNA TGTGCCAGCAGGGTGCAGGGGCACTATGGCTACACCTTC.

The V and J genes are TRBV29-1 and TRBJ1-2; D is perhaps TRBD1 (6 bases). This CDR3 contains 13 residues. Looked up from germline, CDR1 is SQVTM and CDR2 is ANQGSEA. The V gene lost 7 bases and the J gene lost 6 bases, with 18 bases spanning the gap. CDR3 protein: CSGVLDSTDGYTF. The CDR3 nucleotides are TGCAGCGGTGTATTGGACAGCACCGATGGCTACACCTTC.